This T cell receptor (beta chain) was sequenced during a study of OX40 agonist ivuxolimab in advanced cancers. Across the study: Hepatocellular carcinoma, melanoma, renal cell or head and neck cancer was diagnosed in the dose-escalation patients.

Clones were sequenced by immunoSEQ multiplex PCR, and TCRdb holds only the in-frame ones, with some missing. The data contain 8,000 to 10,000 clones, roughly 71% of them singletons. Study findings and constraints: CD4+ and CD8+ blood T cells expanded clonally by week 6 at 0.1 to 3.0 mg/kg. CD8+ T cells (on average) carried more expanded clones than CD4+ T cells.

Germline assignment: CDR1 SGHAT and CDR2 FQNNGV. The CDR3 is 14 amino acids. Trimming took 3 bases from V and 1 from J, leaving 7 bases between them. With respect to this clone: What it binds is unknown. Other DNA sequences from this sample encode an identical CDR3 as well.

Specimen: CD4+ or CD8+ T cells sorted from blood, collected in a trial of the OX40 agonist ivuxolimab. The chain joins TRBV11-2 to TRBJ1-5; unclear D gene. The TCR was taken from an adult with an advanced solid tumor such as melanoma, head and neck, liver or kidney cancer. CDR3 in DNA: TGTGCCAGCAGCTTGGGCGGAAGCAATCAGCCCCAGCATTTT. Protein sequence: CASSLGGSNQPQHF. The full variable domain, in which reference TRBV11-2 and TRBJ1-5 provide the parts outside the CDR3, is EAGVAQSPRYKIIEKRQSVAFWCNPISGHATLYWYQQILGQGPKLLIQFQNNGVVDDSQLPKDRFSAERLKGVDSTLKIQPAKLEDSAVYLCASSLGGSNQPQHFGDGTRLSIL.